This is a list of T cell receptor beta chains from one sample in a study of CD8 T cells in Susac syndrome. MiXCR was run by TCRdb on the immunoSEQ multiplex PCR reads, yielding one entry per CDR3 protein. Of approximately 200,000 distinct CDR3 sequences listed, 90% to 95% are singletons. Sequencing used CD4+ T cells from PBMCs. The receptor source for this set is a human donor with multiple sclerosis. The CDR3 runs from the conserved cysteine through the conserved F or W. A D gene is named only where the DNA matches it firmly. A row's size may be missing; if present it is once, few, many or a size class.

j_call v_call clone_size d_call cdr3_nt cdr3_aa
TRBJ1-4 TRBV2 . TRBD1 TGTGCCAGCACGGGACAGGCTAATGAAAAACTGTTTTTT CASTGQANEKLFF
TRBJ1-2 TRBV24-1 once . TGTGCCACCGCAGGCAACTATGGCTACACCTTC CATAGNYGYTF
TRBJ2-1 TRBV3-1 . . TGTGCCAGCTCTCGAGCGAGGGACAACAATGAGCAGTTCTTC CASSRARDNNEQFF
TRBJ2-3 TRBV7-9 . . TGTGCCAGCAGCTTTCGAGGAGTCATAGATACGCAGTATTTT CASSFRGVIDTQYF
TRBJ2-7 TRBV7-9 . . TGTGCCAGCAGCTTAGAGATCAAGAATTACGAGCAGTACTTC CASSLEIKNYEQYF
TRBJ1-2 TRBV5-1 . . TGCGCCAGCAGCTTGACCCCGGGTTCCCGCTATGGCTACACCTTC CASSLTPGSRYGYTF
TRBJ2-7 TRBV20-1 once . TGCAGTGCTAGCAATCCGGGGAAAGAGGACTACGAGCAGTACTTC CSASNPGKEDYEQYF
TRBJ1-2 TRBV29-1 . TRBD1 TGCAGCGTTGCGACATTACAGGGGGGGTATGGCTACACCTTC CSVATLQGGYGYTF
TRBJ1-1 TRBV30 . . TGTGCCTGCACGGGGGGCGGTACTGAAGCTTTCTTT CACTGGGTEAFF
TRBJ2-5 TRBV20-1 . . TGCAGTGCTAGAGAGGGCTTAGGGACCCAGTACTTC CSAREGLGTQYF
TRBJ2-4 TRBV5-1 . . TGCGCCAGCAGCTGGAATAAGTTCGAAGCCAAAAACATTCAGTACTTC CASSWNKFEAKNIQYF
TRBJ1-5 TRBV12-3/TRBV12-4 . . TGTGCCAGCAGTCCCGCCAGTCAGCCCCAGCATTTT CASSPASQPQHF
TRBJ2-4 TRBV27 once . TGTGCCAGCAAGGAGACAGTGGCGAACATTCAGTACTTC CASKETVANIQYF
TRBJ2-7 TRBV7-9 . . TGTGCCAGCAGCTCCTCGACTAAATACGAGCAGTACTTC CASSSSTKYEQYF
TRBJ2-4 TRBV29-1 . . TGCAGCGTTGCGTCGCTGCTAGACATTCAGTACTTC CSVASLLDIQYF
TRBJ2-2 TRBV12-3/TRBV12-4 . TRBD2 TGTGCCAGCAGTCCCCCGGGGGGGCGATTCACCGGGGAGCTGTTTTTT CASSPPGGRFTGELFF
TRBJ1-6 TRBV12-5 . . TGTGCTAGTGGTTTGCGACAGTTAAATTCACCCCTCCACTTT CASGLRQLNSPLHF
TRBJ1-1 TRBV7-8 . TRBD1 TGTGCCAGCAGCCCGAGGGGGGACAGGGCTGAAGCTTTCTTT CASSPRGDRAEAFF
TRBJ2-3 TRBV24-1 . TRBD1 TGTGCCGCCGGGACAGGGTCGGCGACAGATACGCAGTATTTT CAAGTGSATDTQYF
TRBJ2-1 TRBV4-2 once . TGTGCCAGCAGCCAGGCCTGGGGTATGCTTCAGAGCTCCTACAATGAGCAGTTCTTC CASSQAWGMLQSSYNEQFF
TRBJ1-2 TRBV12-3/TRBV12-4 . . TGTGCCAGCAGTTTAGCGCAAGGGGGACGCGAGGGCTACACCTTC CASSLAQGGREGYTF
TRBJ2-5 TRBV14 . TRBD2 TGTGCCAGCAGCCAAGGGGCGGGAGTGAGGACCCAGTACTTC CASSQGAGVRTQYF
TRBJ1-1 TRBV12-3/TRBV12-4 once TRBD1 TGTGCCAGCAGCCGGGACAGGGACCACACTGAAGCTTTCTTT CASSRDRDHTEAFF
TRBJ2-4 TRBV5-6 . TRBD1 TGTGCCAGCAGCTCAGGACAGGGGGCGCAAAACATTCAGTACTTC CASSSGQGAQNIQYF
TRBJ2-2 TRBV18 . TRBD2 TGTGCCAGCTCACCACCCAGGACTAGCCAAACCGGGGAGCTGTTTTTT CASSPPRTSQTGELFF
TRBJ2-5 TRBV20-1 . TRBD2 TGCAGTGCTAGATTCCTAGCGGGGGAAGAGACCCAGTACTTC CSARFLAGEETQYF
TRBJ1-5 TRBV7-9 . . TGTGCCAGCAGCATGGGACCCGGTCAGCCCCAGCATTTT CASSMGPGQPQHF
TRBJ2-7 TRBV9 . . TGTGCCAGCAGCGTAGGACAGGACTACGAGCAGTACTTC CASSVGQDYEQYF
TRBJ2-3 TRBV12-3/TRBV12-4 . . TGTGCCAGCAGCAAACAGGTTCGGGCAGATACGCAGTATTTT CASSKQVRADTQYF
TRBJ2-3 TRBV9 . TRBD2 TGTGCCTGTTCCCGGAGCGGGGGGCCGGATACGCAGTATTTT CACSRSGGPDTQYF
TRBJ2-5 TRBV12-3/TRBV12-4 . . TGTGCCAGCAGAACAAGATTCATCGACAGTCCAGGAGAGACCCAGTACTTC CASRTRFIDSPGETQYF
TRBJ2-3 TRBV5-1 . . TGCGCCAGCAGCTTCAGGACAGCCCCTAGCACAGATACGCAGTATTTT CASSFRTAPSTDTQYF
TRBJ2-2 TRBV20-1 . . TGCAGTGCTAGAGTGGGGTCCGGGGAGCTGTTTTTT CSARVGSGELFF
TRBJ2-3 TRBV3-1 . . TGTGCCAGCAGCCGCCCTGTGGAAACAGATACGCAGTATTTT CASSRPVETDTQYF
TRBJ2-5 TRBV11-2 . . TGTGCCAGCAGCTTGGTAGGGGAGACCCAGTACTTC CASSLVGETQYF
TRBJ2-3 TRBV5-1 . . TGCGCCAGCAGCTTGGAACAGTTCACAGATACGCAGTATTTT CASSLEQFTDTQYF